The sequence of this T cell receptor (beta chain) was determined in a study of T cell responses to AZD1222 COVID-19 vaccine. Study-wide points: Repertoires were obtained solely post-peak T cell response.

A remark on this clone: Antigen unknown.

Data came from immunoSEQ multiplex PCR; TCRdb stores just in-frame clones and leaves some out. The sample includes fewer than 150,000 clones, roughly 91% of them seen just once. The CDR3 runs 14 residues. In germline, CDR1 is LNHDA, CDR2 SQIVND (reference sequence). V was pared by 5 bases and J by 2 bases, with 11 bases between. The sample was peripheral blood, taken 28 days after the second AZD1222 dose. The V call is TRBV19, the J call TRBJ2-3; no clear D. The receptor was derived from an adult who received the AZD1222 COVID-19 vaccine. The CDR3 region is CASSFDRNTDTQYF. CDR3 nucleotide sequence: TGTGCCAGTAGTTTCGACCGAAACACAGATACGCAGTATTTT. Drawing the rest from reference TRBV19 and TRBJ2-3, the complete variable domain is DGGITQSPKYLFRKEGQNVTLSCEQNLNHDAMYWYRQDPGQGLRLIYYSQIVNDFQKGDIAEGYSVSREKKESFPLTVTSAQKNPTAFYLCASSFDRNTDTQYFGPGTRLTVL.